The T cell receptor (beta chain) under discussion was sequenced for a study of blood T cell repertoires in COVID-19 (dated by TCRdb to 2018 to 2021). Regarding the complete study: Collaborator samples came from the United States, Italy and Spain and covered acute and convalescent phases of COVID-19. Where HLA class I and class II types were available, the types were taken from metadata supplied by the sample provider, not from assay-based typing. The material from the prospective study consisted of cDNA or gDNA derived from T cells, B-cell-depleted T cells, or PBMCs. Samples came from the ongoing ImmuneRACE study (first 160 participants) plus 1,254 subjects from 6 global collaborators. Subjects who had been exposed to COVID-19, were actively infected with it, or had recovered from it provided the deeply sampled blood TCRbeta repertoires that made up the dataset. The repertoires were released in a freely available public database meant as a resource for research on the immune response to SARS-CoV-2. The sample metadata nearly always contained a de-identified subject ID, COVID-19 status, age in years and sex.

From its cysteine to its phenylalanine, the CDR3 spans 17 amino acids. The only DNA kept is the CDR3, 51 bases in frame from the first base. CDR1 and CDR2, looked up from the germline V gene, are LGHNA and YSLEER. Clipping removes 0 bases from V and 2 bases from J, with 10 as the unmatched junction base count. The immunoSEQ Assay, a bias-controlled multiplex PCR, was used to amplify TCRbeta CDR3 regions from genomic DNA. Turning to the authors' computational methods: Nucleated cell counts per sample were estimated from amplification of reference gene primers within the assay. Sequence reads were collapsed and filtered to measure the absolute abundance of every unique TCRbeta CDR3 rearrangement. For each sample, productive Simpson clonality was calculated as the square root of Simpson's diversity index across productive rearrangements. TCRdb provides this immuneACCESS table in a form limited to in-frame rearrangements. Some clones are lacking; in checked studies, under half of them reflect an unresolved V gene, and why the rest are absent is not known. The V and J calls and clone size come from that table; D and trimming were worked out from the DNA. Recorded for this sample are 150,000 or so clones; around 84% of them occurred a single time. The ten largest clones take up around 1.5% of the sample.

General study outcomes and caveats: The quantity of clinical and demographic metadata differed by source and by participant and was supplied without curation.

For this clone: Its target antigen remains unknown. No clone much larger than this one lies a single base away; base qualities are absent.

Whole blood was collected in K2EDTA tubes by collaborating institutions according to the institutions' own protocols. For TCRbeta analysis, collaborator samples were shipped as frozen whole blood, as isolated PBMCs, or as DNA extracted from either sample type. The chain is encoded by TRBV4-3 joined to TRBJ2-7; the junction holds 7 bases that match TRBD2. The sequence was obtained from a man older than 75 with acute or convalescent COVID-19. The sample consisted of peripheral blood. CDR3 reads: CASSQDIRASGPYEQYF. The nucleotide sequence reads TGCGCCAGCAGCCAAGATATTAGGGCTAGCGGCCCCTACGAGCAGTACTTC.